This T cell receptor (beta chain) is from a study of blood T cell repertoires in COVID-19. V shed 2 bases and J shed 3 bases, with 11 bases lying between them. The CDR3 spans 14 residues. The germline gives CDR1 SEHNR, CDR2 FQNEAQ (reference sequence). Assay used: immunoSEQ multiplex PCR; TCRdb lists only in-frame clones, some missing. The sample shows around 150,000 clones, approximately 84% of them seen only once. Membership in each cohort depended on participant-reported clinical history. The TCR sequence derives from a woman in her forties or fifties with acute COVID-19. The sample consisted of PBMCs or T cells enriched from blood (not recorded which). J is TRBJ2-7 and V is TRBV7-9, with a weak D call TRBD2 (5 bases). This CDR3 is CASSLTGSNYEQYF. The CDR3 nucleotides read TGTGCCAGCAGCTTAACGGGATCGAACTACGAGCAGTACTTC.